The source of this T cell receptor (beta chain) is a study of CD8 T cells in ankylosing spondylitis (dated by TCRdb to about 2017). About the full investigation: The study profiled T cell receptor beta repertoires in healthy donors and ankylosing spondylitis patients to find disease-linked TCR variants. The whole study cohort included 85 to 120 healthy donors and around 24 ankylosing spondylitis patients. Peripheral blood samples were taken, and synovial fluid was additionally collected from ankylosing spondylitis patients. Study-level results and caveats: Some motif variants had previously been reported in the synovial fluid and blood of reactive arthritis patients, which suggests shared mechanisms of disease initiation. In peripheral blood, the disease-linked clones were found at relatively low frequencies and had a CD8+ phenotype. According to the report, matched synovial fluid samples from ankylosing spondylitis patients were significantly enriched for the disease-linked clones. Blood from ankylosing spondylitis patients appeared to be characterized by a TCR beta motif made up of about 8 highly homologous amino acid variants.

This clonotype was seen a few times. Its recognized antigen is unknown. Base qualities were left out, and no much larger clone turns up one base away. Sequencing used an Illumina HiSeq 2500. Quantitative 5'-RACE with molecular barcodes was used to prepare TCR beta libraries. Under the source paper's analysis protocol: Disease-linked TCR variants were identified with a new computational method built on a probabilistic model of VDJ rearrangement. TCRdb reprocessed the public reads (quality trimming at Q25 with fastp, clone calling with MiXCR) and kept in-frame beta chains. CDR3 protein sequences are deduplicated, and each keeps its most common genes and DNA. TCRdb, not the authors, supplied the V and J calls. This sample lists a few hundred thousand distinct CDR3 sequences; approximately 20% were detected once. Roughly a sixth of the sample rests with the top ten. The trim is 7 bases for V and 4 bases for J, with a gap of 18 bases between the germline ends. CDR1 and CDR2 (WSHSY, SAAADI) derive from the germline V gene. From the cysteine through the phenylalanine, the CDR3 covers 15 amino acids. The read is trimmed to its CDR3 DNA, 45 bases read in frame from base 1.

The receptor was derived from a male donor with ankylosing spondylitis. This sequence uses TRBV10-2 and TRBJ2-3; no D gene can be assigned with confidence. The sequenced sample consisted of blood, either unsorted or a sorted T cell fraction (not recorded which). The CDR3 protein: CASTSGPTLADTQYF. The DNA sequence reads TGCGCCAGCACTTCCGGGCCAACCCTCGCAGATACGCAGTATTTT.